Given below is one TCR beta chain in context. The germline V and J ends were trimmed by 5 bases and 5 bases, with 12 bases remaining between them. Looked up from germline, CDR1 is MNHNY and CDR2 is SVGAGI (reference sequence). CDR3 size: 13 residues. This entry belongs to a study of blood T cell repertoires in COVID-19. Some clones are missing from TCRdb's copy, which holds only in-frame ones; the method was immunoSEQ multiplex PCR. Of 100,000 to 150,000 clones listed, roughly 80% were seen once; the top ten hold 16%. The sample comprised peripheral blood. This rearrangement joins TRBV6-6 to TRBJ1-1; D call uncertain. This sequence was found in a woman aged 45-65 years with acute or convalescent COVID-19. This chain's CDR3 is CASSREGRTEAFF. CDR3 DNA sequence: TGTGCCAGCAGTCGCGAGGGCAGGACTGAAGCTTTCTTT.